This record concerns one T cell receptor (beta chain) sequence. Deletions cut 4 bases from V and 7 bases from J, with 10 bases between. This CDR3 region has 12 residues. CDR1 is LGHDT and CDR2 is YNNKEL in the germline V gene (reference sequence). The sample is drawn from a study of blood T cell repertoires in COVID-19. Some clones are missing from TCRdb's copy, which holds only in-frame ones; the method was immunoSEQ multiplex PCR. This table holds 400,000 or so clones, less than 95% found once. The sample was PBMCs or T cells enriched from blood (not recorded which). The TCR originated in a man in his late teens or twenties who had recovered from COVID-19. The V gene is TRBV3-1 (or the pseudogene TRBV3-2), the J gene TRBJ1-1; D call uncertain. The CDR3 protein is CASSPSGDEAFF. The CDR3, as DNA: TGTGCCAGCAGCCCTTCGGGAGATGAAGCTTTCTTT.